A single sample is the source of the 5 T cell receptor beta chains below, sequenced in a study of CXCR3-negative and CXCR3-positive naive CD8 T cells. These receptors have no known antigen. 5' RACE with UMI labels generated the TRB cDNA libraries. TCRdb reprocessed the 5' RACE reads, with one entry per CDR3 protein and no DNA. The sample includes approximately 120,000 distinct CDR3 sequences. Whole-study results and caveats: Researchers report that CXCR3-positive naive cells carry more hydrophobic TRB CDR3s than CXCR3-negative naive cells.

Sequencing was performed on naive CXCR3+ CD8+ T cells from blood. Subset noted: CD45RO-CCR7+CD27+CD95- naive CD8+ T cells expressing CXCR3 (TNR3+). The receptors shown here come from a human donor in good health. Some clones in this sample may be carry-over from other donors' samples.

The rearrangement uses TRBV15 and TRBJ2-7; TCRdb calls TRBD1, which cannot be checked without DNA. Germline V gives CDR1 LNHNV, CDR2 YYDKDF (reference sequence). The CDR3 has 15 amino acids. This chain's CDR3 is CATSRSGGGLDEQYF.

This chain connects TRBV29-1 to TRBJ2-3; with no DNA, the TCRdb D assignment of TRBD1 cannot be verified. There are 14 residues in the CDR3. Looked up from germline, CDR1 is SQVTM and CDR2 is ANQGSEA. The chain's CDR3 is CSATRDSSTDTQYF.

This chain joins TRBV6-5 and TRBJ2-7. CDR1 is MNHEY, CDR2 SVGAGI, per germline. This CDR3 contains 11 residues. The CDR3 spells CASRNLDEQYF.

This rearrangement joins TRBV2 to TRBJ2-1; TCRdb outputs TRBD2, but without DNA this stays unchecked. The CDR3 sequence is 16 residues long. Germline CDR1 and CDR2: SNHLY and FYNNEI. The CDR3: CASRGLAGFSYNEQFF.

The V call is TRBV3-1, the J call TRBJ2-1; the D gene TCRdb calls, TRBD2, cannot be checked with no DNA. Germline V lookup: CDR1 LGHDT, CDR2 YNNKEL (reference sequence). The CDR3 has 17 residues. The CDR3 reads CASSQVSSGNTYNEQFF.